What follows are 5 T cell receptor beta chains derived from one specimen sequenced in a study of CD8+CD57+ T cells in acquired aplastic anemia. CD8+CD57+ cell expansion, shown by flow cytometry, had occurred in the patients selected for sequencing. CDR3 and TCR beta VDJ profiling relied on a genomic DNA template. TCRdb recomputed calls from the reads with MiXCR, one row per CDR3 protein. The data hold over 250,000 distinct CDR3 sequences, with approximately 58% observed a single time. The sequencing input was sorted CD4+, CD8+, or CD8+CD57+ T cells (not recorded which) from PBMCs. Receptors were obtained from a human donor with aplastic anemia.

The CDR3 nucleotides are TGTGCCTCCTCAGCCCGGGACAGGGCTCCTGGCTACACCTTC. This sequence encodes CASSARDRAPGYTF. The V and J genes are TRBV19 and TRBJ1-2; 9 bases are shared with TRBD1. Germline V gene sequence: CDR1 LNHDA, CDR2 SQIVND (reference sequence). The CDR3 runs to 14 residues. V trimming: 11 bases; J trimming: 7 bases; junction bases outside the gene matches: 14.

Comments on this clonotype: The junction departs from germline at one end; a sequencing error may be responsible. This chain joins TRBV29-1 and TRBJ2-7; 9 bases are shared with TRBD1. Germline V gives CDR1 SQVTM, CDR2 ANQGSEA. The CDR3 consists of 14 residues. The CDR3 spells CGVPGTGSSYEQYF. The CDR3 nucleotides read TGCGGCGTCCCCGGGACAGGGAGCTCCTACGAGCAGTACTTC.

Only a few counts were recorded for this clonotype. The chain uses TRBV12-3 or TRBV12-4 and TRBJ2-5; maybe TRBD2 (6 bases). The CDR3 runs 14 residues. The ends were cut back, 4 bases at V and 5 bases at J, with 14 bases in the middle. In DNA form, the CDR3 reads TGTGCCAGCAGTTATAGGGGACTTTCGGAGACCCAGTACTTC. Amino acids: CASSYRGLSETQYF.

The gene calls are TRBV4-1 and TRBJ2-7; D is uncertain. Germline V CDR1 and CDR2: MGHRA, YSYEKL. Trimming pared 1 base from V and 3 bases from J, leaving 13 bases between. There are 15 residues in the CDR3. CDR3 region: CASSQVVPSSYEQYF. The CDR3 nucleotides read TGCGCCAGCAGCCAAGTTGTCCCCTCCAGCTACGAGCAGTACTTC.

This clonotype was picked up many times. The chain is built from TRBV12-3 or TRBV12-4 and TRBJ2-7, with D possibly being TRBD1 or TRBD2 (5 bases each). Deletions cut 8 bases from V and 4 bases from J, with 12 bases between. The CDR3 has 12 residues. DNA of the CDR3: TGTGCCAGCCAAGGTGGGGGATACGAGCAGTACTTC. It is translated as CASQGGGYEQYF.